This T cell receptor beta chain was profiled in a study of T cell clonotyping in hematopoietic cell transplantation. Study-level results: Pathologically expanded recipient clonotypes increased progressively from day 30 to day 180 as diversity fell. No sorting was done, leaving CD4 and CD8 contributions mixed. Graft donor and pretransplant recipient Inverse Simpson Index values predicted broader posttransplant TCR diversity. At the given depth, recipient repertoires were over 95% de novo clonotypes.

TCRdb keeps only in-frame clones here, not all; method: immunoSEQ multiplex PCR. The profile covers 10,000 or so clones, with approximately 92% appearing a single time and 3% to 4.5% taken by the ten largest. Trimming took 1 base from V and 7 from J, leaving 17 bases between them. Germline V CDR1 and CDR2: SGHVS, FNYEAQ. The length of the CDR3 is 16 residues. Concerning this clone: What it binds is not known.

Sequenced input: peripheral blood mononuclear cells. The chain links TRBV7-6 to TRBJ1-5, with TRBD1 as a possible D gene (5 bases). This TCR derives from a human donor who either received an allogeneic hematopoietic cell transplant for a myeloid malignancy or was a related donor (not recorded which). Some clones in this sample may be carry-over from other donors' samples. This CDR3 is CASSLGAGRVGQPQHF. The CDR3 coding sequence is TGTGCCAGCAGCTTAGGGGCGGGCAGGGTCGGGCAGCCCCAGCATTTT.